This T cell receptor beta chain is from a study of human T cells and chemical hapten exposure. Unique molecular identifiers were attached to individual cDNA molecules during library preparation. Under the authors' procedure: Between 23,224 and 690,600 TCRs appeared in each sample, and the median stood at 95,638. TCRdb ran MiXCR on the RACE reads and lists one entry per CDR3 protein. The V and J calls were determined by TCRdb, not by the authors. The sample lists around 130,000 distinct CDR3 sequences; 8.5% to 9.5% were seen once. The study, taken as a whole, reports: DPC sensitization left the count of TCRs above 1 in 1000 unchanged.

A remark on this clonotype: What it recognizes is unknown.

CDR3 length: 12 residues. V was cut by 9 bases and J by 0 bases, with 9 bases left in between. Germline CDR1 reads SEHNR; CDR2 reads FQNEAQ (reference sequence). Time point described: healthy volunteer bleed at 2 weeks. Extraction of total RNA was performed on unfractionated whole blood. What was sequenced was whole blood. This receptor was taken from a male donor in good health. Some clones in this sample may be carry-over from other donors' samples. This chain uses TRBV7-9 with TRBJ2-7; unclear D gene. CDR3 amino acids: CASTYGSYEQYF. In DNA form, the CDR3 reads TGTGCCAGTACGTACGGCTCCTACGAGCAGTACTTC.